The rows below give T cell receptor beta chains drawn from one sample of a study of identical twins. TCRdb called the 5' RACE reads again in MiXCR, with one record for every CDR3 protein. The table shows fewer than 550,000 distinct CDR3 sequences, with around 15% occurring only once. These data also featured in a second study, about yellow fever vaccine responses in identical twins.

The sample taken for sequencing was CD4+ T cells sorted from blood. The receptors derive from a woman between 18 and 29 years old in good health. Each CDR3 is given with its conserved first and last residue. The D gene is left open where the match is weak. Rows may omit the clone size; those that give it use once, few, many or a size class.

TRBV10-3	TRBJ2-1	TRBD1	-	TGTGCCATCAGTGAACACAACAGGGGAAGCTCCTACAATGAGCAGTTCTTC	CAISEHNRGSSYNEQFF
TRBV7-2	TRBJ2-3	-	few	TGTGCCAGCAGCTTTGCGGCAGATACGCAGTATTTT	CASSFAADTQYF
TRBV13	TRBJ2-1	-	few	TGTGCCAGCAGCGCTCGCTCCCGTGGGGATGAGCAGTTCTTC	CASSARSRGDEQFF
TRBV13	TRBJ2-3	-	-	TGTGCCAGCAGCTTAGACCCTCGCGGTGGAAATACGCAGTATTTT	CASSLDPRGGNTQYF
TRBV7-6	TRBJ2-1	-	-	TGTGCCAGCAGCTCCGGGACGGAATCCTACAATGAGCAGTTCTTC	CASSSGTESYNEQFF
TRBV6-1	TRBJ2-2	-	few	TGTGCCAGCAGACAGTCAAGGGGCACCGGGGAGCTGTTTTTT	CASRQSRGTGELFF
TRBV7-2	TRBJ2-1	-	few	TGTGCCAGCAGCTTCGGACCCGTTGGATACAATGAGCAGTTCTTC	CASSFGPVGYNEQFF
TRBV7-2	TRBJ2-3	-	few	TGTGCCAGCAGCTTGTTTGAAGTCTTCACAGATACGCAGTATTTT	CASSLFEVFTDTQYF
TRBV5-1	TRBJ2-1	TRBD2	few	TGCGCCAGCAGCTCATCACTAGCGGGAGACTACAATGAGCAGTTCTTC	CASSSSLAGDYNEQFF
TRBV29-1	TRBJ2-5	-	few	TGCAGCGTTGACAGCTCTCAAGAGACCCAGTACTTC	CSVDSSQETQYF
TRBV6-5	TRBJ2-2	-	-	TGTGCCAGCAGTTCCATTGGTACCGGGGAGCTGTTTTTT	CASSSIGTGELFF
TRBV5-1	TRBJ1-1	TRBD1	few	TGCGCCAGCAGTATGAGACAGGGATTCGCTGAAGCTTTCTTT	CASSMRQGFAEAFF
TRBV5-1	TRBJ1-1	-	few	TGCGCCAGCAGCTTTGGAAGTGGGCGGGACACTGAAGCTTTCTTT	CASSFGSGRDTEAFF
TRBV20-1	TRBJ2-1	-	-	TGCAGTGCGTTGGGACAAGAGAGCTCCTACAATGAGCAGTTCTTC	CSALGQESSYNEQFF
TRBV3-1	TRBJ2-2	TRBD2	-	TGTGCCTGCAGCCATCTAGCGGGGGTCCTAAACACCGGGGAGCTGTTTTTT	CACSHLAGVLNTGELFF
TRBV28	TRBJ2-6	TRBD1	-	TGTGCCAGCAGACAGAGGGACAGGCACTCTGGGGCCAACGTCCTGACTTTC	CASRQRDRHSGANVLTF
TRBV15	TRBJ2-1	TRBD1	-	TGTGCCACCAGCAGAACCTCCGGGACAGGGGGCTCCTACAATGAGCAGTTCTTC	CATSRTSGTGGSYNEQFF
TRBV12-3/TRBV12-4	TRBJ2-7	TRBD2	-	TGTGCCAGCAAGAAACTAGCGGGAGATAACGAGCAGTACTTC	CASKKLAGDNEQYF
TRBV11-2	TRBJ2-5	-	many	TGTGCCAGCAGCCTCTGGGGGGAGACCCAGTACTTC	CASSLWGETQYF
TRBV7-9	TRBJ2-1	-	-	TGTGCCAGCAGCTTTTTTGGGCCCGGAACCTACAATGAGCAGTTCTTC	CASSFFGPGTYNEQFF
TRBV6-5	TRBJ2-2	TRBD1	few	TGTGCCAGCAGTTACCCGGGACAGGGGAACACCGGGGAGCTGTTTTTT	CASSYPGQGNTGELFF
TRBV12-3/TRBV12-4	TRBJ1-1	TRBD1	few	TGTGCCAGCAGTAACAGGGGCCGGTCGCTGAACACTGAAGCTTTCTTT	CASSNRGRSLNTEAFF